These 28 T cell receptor beta chains were sequenced from one sample in a study of control samples from healthy donors and cancer patients (dated by TCRdb to between 2020 and 2021). Library generation was performed with the immunoSEQ multiplex PCR assay. TCRdb took this table from immuneACCESS and kept in-frame rearrangements with V and J called. Such tables lack part of the clones; where checked against another copy, unresolved V genes explain under half of the gap, and the rest is unexplained. For this sample the table gives around 180,000 clones, of which 85% to 95% were detected only once. The ten largest clones capture more than 1.1% of the sample. The source material was blood. Receptor source: a woman between 18 and 29 years old in good health.

The chain links TRBV4-1 to TRBJ1-4, with D hard to call. The CDR3 is 14 residues long. Germline V gene sequence: CDR1 MGHRA, CDR2 YSYEKL. The V and J ends lost 2 bases and 5 bases respectively, with 9 bases between them. This CDR3 is CASSQQPGNEKLFF. For the CDR3, the DNA is TGCGCCAGCAGCCAACAGCCGGGGAATGAAAAACTGTTTTTT.

This clone was seen a handful of times. The rearrangement uses TRBV12-3 or TRBV12-4 and TRBJ1-1; D is unresolved. The CDR3 spans 13 residues. The V end lost 6 bases, the J end lost 3 bases, and 11 bases lay between the germline ends. In DNA, the CDR3 is TGTGCCAGCAGCCTGCAAAGGTACACTGAAGCTTTCTTT. Its protein product is CASSLQRYTEAFF.

The chain is built from TRBV2 and TRBJ2-3; 9 positions match TRBD2. V was pared by 7 bases and J by 0 bases, with 8 bases of the junction left unmatched. This CDR3 has 16 amino acids. Germline CDR1 SNHLY, CDR2 FYNNEI. The DNA for the CDR3 is TGTGCCAGCATGAAAGTAGCGGGAGCTAGCACAGATACGCAGTATTTT. Translating gives CASMKVAGASTDTQYF. The entire variable domain, with the rest obtained from reference TRBV2 and TRBJ2-3, is as follows: EPEVTQTPSHQVTQMGQEVILRCVPISNHLYFYWYRQILGQKVEFLVSFYNNEISEKSEIFDDQFSVERPDGSNFTLKIRSTKLEDSAMYFCASMKVAGASTDTQYFGPGTRLTVL.

This chain connects TRBV7-2 to TRBJ2-3; D unclear. The V and J ends lost 1 base and 5 bases respectively, with 10 bases between them. This CDR3 region has 14 residues. CDR1 is SGHTA and CDR2 is FQGNSA in the germline V gene. CDR3 sequence (DNA): TGTGCCAGCAGCTTAGGCTCCTCTGGAGATACGCAGTATTTT. The encoded protein is CASSLGSSGDTQYF.

The chain links TRBV9 to TRBJ1-5; D remains unclear. V lost 2 bases, J lost 0 bases, and 21 bases lay in between. The CDR3 contains 19 residues. The germline CDR1 and CDR2 sequences are SGDLS and YYNGEE. CDR3 DNA: TGTGCCAGCAGCGTGGCCCCCCCGCCTACCTCGTATAGCAATCAGCCCCAGCATTTT. Translated, it gives CASSVAPPPTSYSNQPQHF.

This chain links TRBV28 with TRBJ1-1, with 9 bases that match TRBD1. The CDR3 runs to 14 residues. CDR1 MDHEN and CDR2 SYDVKM come from the germline V gene. Germline trimming cut 4 bases from V and 5 bases from J; bases unmatched to any gene: 5. The chain's CDR3 is CASSSGTGTTEAFF. CDR3 sequence (DNA): TGTGCCAGCAGTTCCGGGACAGGGACAACTGAAGCTTTCTTT.

V is TRBV5-6 and J is TRBJ1-2; tentatively, D is TRBD1 (6 bases). The CDR3 contains 17 residues. The germline V gene encodes CDR1 SGHDT and CDR2 YYEEEE. The V end lost 4 bases, the J end lost 4 bases, and 23 bases lay between the germline ends. CDR3 residues: CASSPTDYRELGYGYTF. CDR3 DNA sequence: TGTGCCAGCAGCCCGACCGATTACAGGGAGTTGGGCTATGGCTACACCTTC.

This rearrangement joins TRBV11-2 to TRBJ1-4; TRBD1 agrees at 9 bases. V lost 5 bases and J lost 8; bases outside the gene matches: 6. The CDR3 spans 14 residues. The germline CDR1 and CDR2 sequences are SGHAT and FQNNGV. The CDR3 spells CASSNRGREEKLFF. The CDR3 nucleotides read TGTGCCAGCAGCAACAGGGGGCGCGAGGAAAAACTGTTTTTT.

The chain employs TRBV19 and TRBJ1-2; D perhaps matches TRBD1 (5 bases). Trimming cost V 1 base and J 4 bases, with 13 bases left between them. Germline V gives CDR1 LNHDA, CDR2 SQIVND (reference sequence). The CDR3 has 15 amino acids. CDR3 residues: CASSIAGEGIYGYTF. CDR3 coding DNA: TGTGCCAGTAGTATAGCTGGGGAGGGGATCTATGGCTACACCTTC.

The V call is TRBV5-1, the J call TRBJ2-1, with TRBD1 matching over 10 bases. Germline CDR1 and CDR2: SGHRS and YFSETQ. The CDR3 totals 15 residues. Trimming at V came to 0 bases and at J to 6 bases, leaving 3 bases not matched to a gene. As DNA, the CDR3 is TGCGCCAGCAGCTTGGAGACAGGGGGCCGCAATGAGCAGTTCTTC. Residues: CASSLETGGRNEQFF.

The chain is built from TRBV9 and TRBJ2-7; TRBD1 is a possible D gene (6 bases). V was clipped by 3 bases and J by 6 bases, with 10 bases between them. CDR1 is SGDLS, CDR2 YYNGEE, per germline. The CDR3 length is 12 residues. CDR3 sequence: CASSGTGSEQYF. CDR3 nucleotides: TGTGCCAGCAGCGGAACAGGGTCCGAGCAGTACTTC. Variable domain in full (rest from reference TRBV9 and TRBJ2-7): DSGVTQTPKHLITATGQRVTLRCSPRSGDLSVYWYQQSLDQGLQFLIQYYNGEERAKGNILERFSAQQFPDLHSELNLSSLELGDSALYFCASSGTGSEQYFGPGTRLTVT.

The rearrangement links TRBV9 to TRBJ2-3; TRBD2 matches 10 bases. CDR3 length: 17 residues. CDR1 is SGDLS, CDR2 YYNGEE, per germline. With V trimmed by 4 bases and J by 5 bases, 13 bases remained unmatched. The CDR3 sequence is CASSLEVAGGGRDTQYF. CDR3 coding DNA: TGTGCCAGCAGCCTAGAGGTAGCGGGGGGTGGGAGAGATACGCAGTATTTT.

This chain connects TRBV19 to TRBJ2-3; TRBD2 aligns across 12 bases. The V gene end was trimmed by 1 base and the J gene end by 2 bases; junction bases not matched to a gene: 4. The CDR3 loop spans 17 amino acids. Germline V CDR1 and CDR2: LNHDA, SQIVND (reference sequence). The DNA for the CDR3 is TGTGCCAGTAGTATAGGCGGACTAGCGGGGTTCACAGATACGCAGTATTTT. Protein product: CASSIGGLAGFTDTQYF.

This rearrangement joins TRBV5-1 to TRBJ1-2; perhaps TRBD1 as D (5 bases). V lost 4 bases and J 3 bases, leaving 13 bases between the germline ends. CDR1 is SGHRS and CDR2 is YFSETQ in the germline V gene. The CDR3 covers 14 residues. The CDR3 coding sequence is TGCGCCAGCAGCCCTGACGGGACCGACTATGGCTACACCTTC. Translated, it gives CASSPDGTDYGYTF.

In DNA form, the CDR3 reads TGTGCCAGCAGTTACTTTAGAGAATACGAGCAGTACTTC. Translating it yields CASSYFREYEQYF. V and J are TRBV6-5 and TRBJ2-7, with D unresolved. This CDR3 comprises 13 residues. Germline CDR1 and CDR2: MNHEY and SVGAGI. V lost 1 base to trimming and J lost 4 bases, with 8 bases between them.

CDR3 nucleotides: TGTGCCAGCAGCCACTTCTCGAACACTGAAGCTTTCTTT. Residues: CASSHFSNTEAFF. The V call is TRBV5-4, the J call TRBJ1-1; D is ambiguous. Germline V gene lookup returns CDR1 SGHNT and CDR2 YYREEE (reference sequence). V was cut by 4 bases and J by 1 base, with 8 bases left in between. This CDR3 comprises 13 residues.

The chain uses TRBV7-9 and TRBJ2-1, with 8 bases identical to TRBD2. Trimming took 8 bases from V and 7 from J; bases not matched to a gene: 10. CDR3 length equals 14 residues. Germline CDR1 SEHNR, CDR2 FQNEAQ (reference sequence). CDR3 residues: CASEGTRGGNEQFF. Written as DNA, the CDR3 is TGTGCCAGCGAGGGGACTAGGGGCGGAAATGAGCAGTTCTTC. Combining the CDR3 with reference TRBV7-9 and TRBJ2-1 gives the whole variable domain DTGVSQNPRHKITKRGQNVTFRCDPISEHNRLYWYRQTLGQGPEFLTYFQNEAQLEKSRLLSDRFSAERPKGSFSTLEIQRTEQGDSAMYLCASEGTRGGNEQFFGPGTRLTVL.

The chain links TRBV7-9 to TRBJ2-5, with D unresolved. Germline V gene data show CDR1 as SEHNR and CDR2 as FQNEAQ (reference sequence). The V end was cut by 1 base, the J end by 5 bases, with 8 bases between. This CDR3 is 13 amino acids long. CDR3 region: CASSLGVLETQYF. The CDR3, as DNA: TGTGCCAGCAGCTTAGGGGTTCTTGAGACCCAGTACTTC.

This chain uses TRBV18 with TRBJ2-7; TRBD1 agrees at 8 bases. CDR1 and CDR2 (germline): KGHSH, LQKENI. The CDR3 runs to 15 residues. Trimming cost V 3 bases and J 5 bases; bases outside gene matches: 9. The CDR3 DNA reads as TGTGCCAGCTCACCCCTCTTTCAGGGGGCTGACGAGCAGTACTTC. This gives the protein CASSPLFQGADEQYF.

V and J are TRBV6-5 and TRBJ1-1, with TRBD1 matching 9 bases. Germline V gene lookup returns CDR1 MNHEY and CDR2 SVGAGI. The CDR3 loop spans 14 amino acids. Germline trimming cut 6 bases from V and 4 bases from J; bases unmatched to any gene: 6. CDR3 nucleotides: TGTGCCAGCAGCCACAGGGGGCGCCCCACTGAAGCTTTCTTT. Translated: CASSHRGRPTEAFF.

In its sample, this clone was seen a few times. The V call is TRBV7-9, the J call TRBJ2-7; D may be TRBD2 (5 bases). The germline CDR1 and CDR2 sequences are SEHNR and FQNEAQ (reference sequence). Trimming cost V 5 bases and J 3 bases, with 8 bases left between them. This CDR3 is 12 amino acids long. As DNA, the CDR3 is TGTGCCAGCAGCCGGGGAGTCTACGAGCAGTACTTC. As protein: CASSRGVYEQYF.

The gene calls are TRBV10-3 and TRBJ2-3; 15 positions match TRBD2. Trimming at V came to 10 bases and at J to 0 bases, leaving 11 bases not matched to a gene. CDR3 size: 18 residues. Germline assignment: CDR1 ENHRY and CDR2 SYGVKD. CDR3 region: CATGPGLAGGISTDTQYF. The CDR3 DNA sequence: TGTGCCACCGGACCGGGACTAGCGGGGGGCATTAGCACAGATACGCAGTATTTT.

V is TRBV6-4 and J is TRBJ2-2, with TRBD1 matching 10 bases. J was trimmed by 5 bases and V by 4 bases; bases with no gene match: 1. Germline V gives CDR1 MRHNA, CDR2 SNTAGT. The CDR3 is 14 amino acids. CDR3 sequence: CASSGQGATGELFF. CDR3 nucleotides: TGTGCCAGCAGTGGACAGGGGGCGACCGGGGAGCTGTTTTTT.

The chain links TRBV5-6 to TRBJ1-4; D unresolved. This CDR3 has 14 residues. Germline V gene data show CDR1 as SGHDT and CDR2 as YYEEEE. Between the trimmed V and J ends, which lost 1 base and 7 bases, there was a span of 11 bases. CDR3 sequence (DNA): TGTGCCAGCAGCTTGCATAACCGGGTTGAAAAACTGTTTTTT. It codes for CASSLHNRVEKLFF.

The chain couples TRBV3-1 (or the pseudogene TRBV3-2) to TRBJ1-2, with D perhaps TRBD1 (6 bases). V dropped 0 bases and J dropped 3 bases, with 11 bases sitting between them. The germline gives CDR1 LGHDT, CDR2 YNNKEL (reference sequence). The CDR3 runs to 15 residues. The CDR3 DNA is TGTGCCAGCAGCCAAGATCTGACAGGCTACTATGGCTACACCTTC. Protein product: CASSQDLTGYYGYTF.

The chain couples TRBV6-6 to TRBJ2-7; TRBD2 is a possible D gene (6 bases). This CDR3 contains 11 residues. Germline V CDR1 and CDR2: MNHNY, SVGAGI (reference sequence). V lost 5 bases and J 8 bases, leaving 10 bases between the germline ends. The CDR3 region has the DNA TGTGCCAGCAGTCCGGGGGAGAAGCAGTACTTC. Protein: CASSPGEKQYF.

J is TRBJ1-1 and V is TRBV10-3, with a possible D match to TRBD1 (5 bases). V was trimmed by 3 bases and J by 4 bases, leaving 9 bases between them. From germline, CDR1 is ENHRY and CDR2 SYGVKD. The CDR3 length is 13 residues. The chain's CDR3 is CAISDEGATEAFF. The CDR3 region has the DNA TGTGCCATCAGTGACGAAGGGGCCACTGAAGCTTTCTTT.

This chain joins TRBV4-1 and TRBJ2-1, with no clear D. Trimming took off 3 bases at V and 7 bases at J, with 10 bases between the two ends. Germline values: CDR1 MGHRA, CDR2 YSYEKL. This CDR3 is built from 13 residues. The CDR3 nucleotides are TGCGCCAGCAGCCAGACTTATATTAATGAGCAGTTCTTC. It specifies CASSQTYINEQFF.